The 23 T cell receptor beta chains below all came from one sample that was sequenced in a study of regulatory T cells in long-lasting Graves disease. Regarding time point: persistent/refractory GD, antithyroid drugs over 5 years with positive TRAb. The TCR library was made from RNA that had been extracted from PBMCs in TRIzol. iRepertoire HTBI primers and Arm-PCR of CDR3 regions built TCR beta libraries. In TCRdb, the multiplex PCR reads were re-called with MiXCR into one record per CDR3 protein. The table includes a few hundred thousand distinct CDR3 sequences, roughly 23% detected once. Sequenced material: peripheral blood mononuclear cells (PBMCs), taken when the disease was refractory, from a patient treated with antithyroid drugs. Receptor source: a woman aged 40 to 49 with Graves disease.

This clonotype came up a few times. This chain joins TRBV6-5 and TRBJ2-2; perhaps TRBD1 as D (6 bases). Germline V gives CDR1 MNHEY, CDR2 SVGAGI. The CDR3 length is 15 residues. Between the trimmed V and J ends, which lost 2 bases and 3 bases, there was a span of 10 bases. CDR3 nucleotide sequence: TGTGCCAGCAGTTACGTGCAGGGGTACACCGGGGAGCTGTTTTTT. Translating gives CASSYVQGYTGELFF.

There are a few counts of this clonotype. This chain links TRBV7-9 with TRBJ2-7, with D possibly being TRBD1 (5 bases). In germline, CDR1 is SEHNR, CDR2 FQNEAQ (reference sequence). V was pared by 4 bases and J by 0 bases, with 16 bases between. The CDR3 extends over 16 amino acids. The CDR3 reads CASSSLRGVSSYEQYF. The CDR3 bases are TGTGCCAGCAGCTCACTTAGGGGTGTCAGCTCCTACGAGCAGTACTTC.

In this sample, this clonotype turned up many times. The V and J genes are TRBV28 and TRBJ1-5, with TRBD1 as a possible D gene (5 bases). Trimming removed 8 bases at V and 0 bases at J, with 11 bases between. This CDR3 is built from 14 residues. In germline, CDR1 is MDHEN, CDR2 SYDVKM. CDR3 bases: TGTGCCAGCGTCCAGGGAATTAGCAATCAGCCCCAGCATTTT. Translating it yields CASVQGISNQPQHF.

The rearrangement uses TRBV20-1 and TRBJ2-7; the D is unclear. This CDR3 spans 12 amino acids. The V end was cut by 4 bases, the J end by 9 bases, with 16 bases between. Germline lookup yields CDR1 DFQATT and CDR2 SNEGSKA (reference sequence). The CDR3 nucleotides are TGCAGTGCTAACACAGCGAATGGTCGGCAGTACTTC. This encodes CSANTANGRQYF.

The chain has TRBV7-9 and TRBJ2-5; possibly TRBD1 for D (6 bases). With 5 bases removed from V and 3 bases from J, the gap between germline ends came to 19 bases. Germline V gives CDR1 SEHNR, CDR2 FQNEAQ (reference sequence). The CDR3 is 16 residues long. CDR3 residues: CASSAGVGGTEETQYF. Written as DNA, the CDR3 is TGTGCCAGCAGCGCAGGGGTAGGTGGAACAGAAGAGACCCAGTACTTC.

This clonotype was recorded many times. The rearrangement joins TRBV28 to TRBJ1-5; tentative D call: TRBD1 (6 bases). The V and J ends lost 3 bases and 5 bases respectively, with 26 bases between them. Germline values: CDR1 MDHEN, CDR2 SYDVKM. CDR3 length: 19 residues. In DNA, the CDR3 is TGTGCCAGCAGTTTTGTCTTTAGGACAGACAAGACAAATCATCAGCCCCAGCATTTT. Translated, it gives CASSFVFRTDKTNHQPQHF.

The table lists this clonotype with a few counts. The CDR3 bases are TGCAGTGCTAGTTGGGCGACTCCTGCAGGGGAGCAGTACTTC. Its protein product is CSASWATPAGEQYF. This chain connects TRBV20-1 to TRBJ2-7; tentative D call: TRBD1 (5 bases). Germline values: CDR1 DFQATT, CDR2 SNEGSKA (reference sequence). This CDR3 has 14 residues. V lost 3 bases, J lost 7 bases, and 19 bases lay in between.

This clonotype was detected ten times or more. The chain has TRBV5-1 and TRBJ2-7; 8 nucleotides agree with TRBD2. This CDR3 comprises 14 residues. The trim removed 4 bases at V and 3 bases at J, leaving 6 bases unmatched. CDR1 SGHRS and CDR2 YFSETQ come from the germline V gene. This chain's CDR3 is CASSVAGGDYEQYF. CDR3 in DNA: TGCGCCAGCAGCGTGGCGGGAGGTGACTACGAGCAGTACTTC.

This clonotype was seen repeatedly, ten times or more. The chain recombines TRBV28 with TRBJ1-1; no clear D. V was cut by 11 bases and J by 0 bases, with 13 bases left in between. Looked up from germline, CDR1 is MDHEN and CDR2 is SYDVKM. The CDR3 consists of 13 residues. The CDR3 region is CAGKQGMNTEAFF. The CDR3 DNA is TGTGCCGGAAAACAAGGAATGAACACTGAAGCTTTCTTT. Complete variable domain (other parts from reference TRBV28 and TRBJ1-1): DVKVTQSSRYLVKRTGEKVFLECVQDMDHENMFWYRQDPGLGLRLIYFSYDVKMKEKGDIPEGYSVSREKKERFSLILESASTNQTSMYLCAGKQGMNTEAFFGQGTRLTVV.

This chain joins TRBV15 and TRBJ2-7, with D unresolved. Germline CDR1 is LNHNV and CDR2 is YYDKDF (reference sequence). V dropped 0 bases and J dropped 3 bases, with 6 bases sitting between them. The length of the CDR3 is 13 residues. CDR3: CATSRDYSYEQYF. Written as DNA, the CDR3 is TGTGCCACCAGCAGAGATTATAGCTACGAGCAGTACTTC.

This clonotype was found many times. The rearrangement uses TRBV28 and TRBJ2-7, with 11 positions matching TRBD1. This CDR3 has 15 residues. The germline V gene has CDR1 MDHEN and CDR2 SYDVKM. The trim removed 6 bases at V and 3 bases at J, leaving 7 bases unmatched. CDR3 region: CASSGGQGANYEQYF. In DNA, the CDR3 is TGTGCCAGCAGCGGAGGACAGGGGGCTAACTACGAGCAGTACTTC.

This clonotype was seen ten or more times. The V call is TRBV7-2, the J call TRBJ2-7, with a weak D call TRBD1 (6 bases). V lost 3 bases and J 0 bases, leaving 12 bases between the germline ends. The CDR3 spans 15 residues. Germline V gene sequence: CDR1 SGHTA, CDR2 FQGNSA. CDR3 nucleotides: TGTGCCAGCAGCTTCCTGACAGGACCCTCCTACGAGCAGTACTTC. This codes for CASSFLTGPSYEQYF.

This chain connects TRBV5-1 to TRBJ1-3, with D possibly TRBD1 on 5 matching bases. V was shortened by 5 bases and J by 4 bases, with 22 bases between the two germline ends. Germline loops: CDR1 SGHRS, CDR2 YFSETQ. The CDR3 runs to 17 residues. CDR3 protein: CASSQDGARFIGNTIYF. The CDR3, as DNA: TGCGCCAGCAGTCAGGATGGGGCGCGATTTATCGGAAACACCATATATTTT.

This clonotype was picked up a small number of times. The chain recombines TRBV5-1 with TRBJ1-4; D is perhaps TRBD1 (5 bases). Germline V lookup: CDR1 SGHRS, CDR2 YFSETQ. The CDR3 loop spans 16 amino acids. V lost 6 bases to trimming and J lost 2 bases, with 17 bases between them. The CDR3 spells CASTRWGIGTNEKLFF. For the CDR3, the DNA is TGCGCCAGCACCCGGTGGGGGATTGGGACTAATGAAAAACTGTTTTTT.

This clonotype was recorded at least ten times. The V call is TRBV29-1, the J call TRBJ1-2; D is perhaps TRBD1 (5 bases). The CDR3 runs 12 residues. Trimming removed 3 bases from V and 5 bases from J, with 10 bases in between. Germline assignment: CDR1 SQVTM and CDR2 ANQGSEA. CDR3 protein: CSVDRGWYGYTF. The DNA for the CDR3 is TGCAGCGTTGATAGGGGATGGTATGGCTACACCTTC.

This clonotype was picked up many times. The chain combines TRBV5-1 with TRBJ2-2; D is undetermined. The V and J ends lost 1 base and 7 bases respectively, with 11 bases between them. Germline V gives CDR1 SGHRS, CDR2 YFSETQ. This CDR3 comprises 14 residues. The CDR3 region is CASSLLQTSGELFF. The CDR3, as DNA: TGCGCCAGCAGCTTGCTTCAGACGAGCGGGGAGCTGTTTTTT.

This clonotype was recorded a few times. This chain joins TRBV28 and TRBJ2-7; D is ambiguous. Germline V gene lookup returns CDR1 MDHEN and CDR2 SYDVKM. V gave up 6 bases and J gave up 6 bases, with 15 bases separating them. The CDR3 runs to 13 residues. CDR3 region: CASSQEVFSEQYF. Here the CDR3 DNA reads TGTGCCAGCAGCCAAGAGGTTTTCTCCGAGCAGTACTTC. Based on the CDR3 plus reference TRBV28 and TRBJ2-7, the full variable domain is DVKVTQSSRYLVKRTGEKVFLECVQDMDHENMFWYRQDPGLGLRLIYFSYDVKMKEKGDIPEGYSVSREKKERFSLILESASTNQTSMYLCASSQEVFSEQYFGPGTRLTVT.

This clonotype came up many times. V and J are TRBV7-2 and TRBJ2-4, with 8 bases that match TRBD1. CDR1 and CDR2 from the germline V gene are SGHTA and FQGNSA. The V segment lost 1 base and the J segment 1 base; nucleotides outside the gene matches: 3. CDR3 length: 16 residues. The CDR3 sequence: CASSLGDRLAKNIQYF. The DNA for the CDR3 is TGTGCCAGCAGCTTAGGGGACAGGTTGGCCAAAAACATTCAGTACTTC.

At least ten counts were recorded for this clonotype. CDR3 sequence reads: CASRRGQGEETQYF. For the CDR3, the DNA is TGTGCCAGCAGGCGTGGACAGGGTGAGGAGACCCAGTACTTC. This chain joins TRBV12-3 or TRBV12-4 and TRBJ2-5; 8 nucleotides line up with TRBD1. This CDR3 comprises 14 residues. J was trimmed by 5 bases and V by 6 bases; bases with no gene match: 8.

This chain joins TRBV5-6 and TRBJ1-1; D is perhaps TRBD1 (6 bases). V lost 3 bases and J lost 4, with 16 bases in between. This CDR3 is 15 amino acids long. Germline lookup yields CDR1 SGHDT and CDR2 YYEEEE. CDR3 coding DNA: TGTGCCAGCAGCTCCGTCGACAGGTTTTTCACTGAAGCTTTCTTT. Its protein is CASSSVDRFFTEAFF.

This clonotype was counted many times. The chain combines TRBV28 with TRBJ1-3; perhaps TRBD1 as D (6 bases). Germline V gene data show CDR1 as MDHEN and CDR2 as SYDVKM. Trimming took off 7 bases at V and 9 bases at J, with 22 bases between the two ends. There are 15 residues in the CDR3. CDR3 bases: TGTGCCAGCACGTTAGGGGACACCGTCTCAGGCACCATATATTTT. This encodes CASTLGDTVSGTIYF. The full variable domain, its missing parts supplied by reference TRBV28 and TRBJ1-3, is DVKVTQSSRYLVKRTGEKVFLECVQDMDHENMFWYRQDPGLGLRLIYFSYDVKMKEKGDIPEGYSVSREKKERFSLILESASTNQTSMYLCASTLGDTVSGTIYFGEGSWLTVV.

The CDR3 region is CSARDNQRGNTGELFF. The CDR3 nucleotides read TGCAGTGCTAGAGATAACCAGCGGGGGAACACCGGGGAGCTGTTTTTT. The rearrangement links TRBV20-1 to TRBJ2-2; TRBD2 agrees at 7 bases. V was pared by 0 bases and J by 1 base, with 5 bases of the junction left unmatched. The length of the CDR3 is 16 residues. Per the germline V gene, CDR1 is DFQATT and CDR2 is SNEGSKA (reference sequence).

This clonotype was observed a few times. The chain uses TRBV5-1 and TRBJ2-3, with TRBD2 matching over 9 bases. CDR1 and CDR2 (germline): SGHRS, YFSETQ. This CDR3 is 15 amino acids long. The V gene end was trimmed by 1 base and the J gene end by 4 bases; junction bases not matched to a gene: 4. CDR3 in DNA: TGCGCCAGCAGCTTGATAGCGGGAGACGCAGATACGCAGTATTTT. Protein sequence: CASSLIAGDADTQYF.